This TCR beta chain was retrieved from a study of blood T cell repertoires in COVID-19. This clone was seen once. The method was immunoSEQ multiplex PCR; TCRdb's version includes in-frame clones alone and lacks a portion of them. The table includes roughly 150,000 clones, more than 75% detected once. The CDR3 is made up of 15 amino acids. Trimming cost V 8 bases and J 3 bases; bases outside gene matches: 13. Germline lookup yields CDR1 MNHEY and CDR2 SVGAGI. Sequenced: peripheral blood. V is TRBV6-5 and J is TRBJ2-7; TRBD1 matches at 7 bases. The receptor was isolated from a man aged 18 to 30 with acute or convalescent COVID-19. The CDR3 is CASATQGENNYEQYF. Written as DNA, the CDR3 is TGTGCCAGCGCAACTCAGGGGGAAAATAACTACGAGCAGTACTTC.